This T cell receptor (beta chain) came from a study of preoperative IRX-2 immunotherapy in early breast cancer. Data came from immunoSEQ multiplex PCR; TCRdb stores just in-frame clones and leaves some out. This table has around 95,000 clones, about nine tenths appearing once. The CDR3 is made up of 16 amino acids. Germline trimming cut 2 bases from V and 4 bases from J; bases unmatched to any gene: 10. Treatment of the sample: preoperative locoregional IRX-2 cytokine immunotherapy. Samples came from a phase Ib trial of preoperative locoregional IRX-2 cytokine immunotherapy. The chain combines TRBV6-7 with TRBJ2-7, with 8 nucleotides matching TRBD1. TRBV6-7 falls under the ORF class, with uncertain function. This receptor was identified in a human donor with breast cancer. This sample comprised tumor tissue, obtained after IRX-2 immunotherapy. CDR3 sequence: CASSYHTGGSPYEQYF. The CDR3 DNA follows: TGTGCCAGCAGTTACCATACAGGGGGTAGCCCTTACGAGCAGTACTTC.